The rows below give T cell receptor beta chains drawn from one sample of a study of CD8 T cells in Susac syndrome. Each CDR3 protein is one row after TCRdb ran MiXCR on the immunoSEQ multiplex PCR reads. The sample records roughly 100,000 distinct CDR3 sequences, roughly 94% being singletons. The sequencing input was CD4+ T cells from PBMCs. The origin of the receptors is a human donor with Susac syndrome. Each CDR3 is given with its conserved first and last residue. The order of the fields is D gene, CDR3 length, J gene, clone size, V gene, CDR3 protein, CDR3 DNA. D genes are given only for firm matches. Not all rows give a size; the values are once, few, many and, for expanded clones, a class.

>TRBD1|17|TRBJ1-5|.|TRBV4-1
CASSQDRTGVAGQPQHF
TGCGCCAGCAGCCAAGATAGGACAGGTGTGGCGGGACAGCCCCAGCATTTT
>TRBD1|14|TRBJ2-7|.|TRBV12-3/TRBV12-4
CASRTGTGAGEQYF
TGTGCCAGCAGAACCGGGACAGGGGCAGGTGAGCAGTACTTC
>.|12|TRBJ2-7|.|TRBV11-2
CASSPGLHEQYF
TGTGCCAGCAGCCCGGGACTTCACGAGCAGTACTTC
>TRBD1|13|TRBJ1-6|.|TRBV29-1
CSVGDRANSPLHF
TGCAGCGTTGGGGACAGGGCGAATTCACCCCTCCACTTT
>TRBD1|16|TRBJ2-7|.|TRBV7-9
CASSPSTGTGVYEQYF
TGTGCCAGCAGCCCCTCGACCGGGACAGGGGTCTACGAGCAGTACTTC
>.|13|TRBJ1-2|.|TRBV7-2
CASSLAGQGGYTF
TGTGCCAGCAGCTTAGCCGGCCAGGGTGGCTACACCTTC
>.|12|TRBJ2-2|.|TRBV12-3/TRBV12-4
CASLGGTGELFF
TGTGCCAGCTTGGGGGGCACCGGGGAGCTGTTTTTT
>.|12|TRBJ2-7|once|TRBV2
CASSALSYEQYF
TGTGCCAGCAGTGCACTGTCCTACGAGCAGTACTTC
>TRBD2|15|TRBJ2-3|.|TRBV19
CASSVLAGGSNTQYF
TGTGCCAGTAGTGTTCTAGCGGGGGGTTCAAATACGCAGTATTTT
>.|13|TRBJ2-7|.|TRBV12-3/TRBV12-4
CASSLVSSYEQYF
TGTGCCAGCAGTTTAGTCTCCTCCTACGAGCAGTACTTC
>TRBD2|15|TRBJ2-3|.|TRBV10-3
CAISDGAGRGDTQYF
TGTGCCATCAGTGATGGAGCGGGGCGCGGAGATACGCAGTATTTT
>.|15|TRBJ2-1|.|TRBV4-3
CASSQGQGPYNEQFF
TGCGCCAGCAGCCAAGGCCAGGGCCCCTACAATGAGCAGTTCTTC
>.|14|TRBJ2-5|once|TRBV5-1
CASSFWTPQETQYF
TGCGCCAGCAGCTTCTGGACTCCCCAAGAGACCCAGTACTTC
>.|13|TRBJ2-7|.|TRBV5-1
CASSLGQNYEQYF
TGCGCCAGCAGCTTGGGTCAAAACTACGAGCAGTACTTC
>TRBD1|14|TRBJ2-1|.|TRBV7-9
CASSLEGAMYEQFF
TGTGCCAGCAGCTTAGAGGGGGCCATGTATGAGCAGTTCTTC
>.|12|TRBJ2-7|.|TRBV10-3
CAISAQNGEQYF
TGTGCCATCAGCGCCCAAAACGGCGAGCAGTACTTC
>.|13|TRBJ2-3|once|TRBV9
CASGRGLTDTQYF
TGTGCCAGCGGAAGGGGCCTCACAGATACGCAGTATTTT
>.|14|TRBJ1-5|.|TRBV25-1
CASSDGYSNQPQHF
TGTGCCAGCAGTGACGGATATAGCAATCAGCCCCAGCATTTT
>TRBD1|13|TRBJ2-7|.|TRBV29-1
CSVRGQGAGEQYF
TGCAGCGTCCGGGGACAGGGGGCAGGCGAGCAGTACTTC
>.|11|TRBJ2-7|.|TRBV30
CAWSGQYEQYF
TGTGCCTGGAGTGGACAGTACGAGCAGTACTTC
>.|14|TRBJ2-7|.|TRBV9
CASSLRFESYEQYF
TGTGCCAGCAGCCTCCGATTCGAGAGCTACGAGCAGTACTTC
>.|16|TRBJ1-1|.|TRBV18
CASSPIRGLMNTEAFF
TGTGCCAGCTCACCAATTCGGGGGCTAATGAACACTGAAGCTTTCTTT
>TRBD2|14|TRBJ2-4|.|TRBV3-1
CASSSRGEGNIQYF
TGTGCCAGCAGCAGCCGAGGGGAGGGAAACATTCAGTACTTC
>TRBD1|15|TRBJ2-1|.|TRBV4-3
CASSQGTGQRNEQFF
TGCGCCAGCAGCCAAGGAACGGGACAGCGCAATGAGCAGTTCTTC
>.|17|TRBJ2-4|.|TRBV4-2
CASSQEPLSAAKNIQYF
TGTGCCAGCAGCCAAGAACCCCTTTCGGCGGCCAAAAACATTCAGTACTTC
>.|12|TRBJ2-5|.|TRBV19
CASRDFPGTQYF
TGTGCCAGTAGGGACTTTCCGGGGACCCAGTACTTC
>TRBD2|14|TRBJ2-1|.|TRBV24-1
CATSETRGRYEQFF
TGTGCCACCAGTGAGACCCGCGGGAGATATGAGCAGTTCTTC
>.|17|TRBJ2-1|once|TRBV5-1
CASSLFGSGGAYNEQFF
TGCGCCAGCAGCTTGTTCGGGTCGGGGGGCGCCTACAATGAGCAGTTCTTC
>TRBD1|14|TRBJ2-7|.|TRBV20-1
CSALGQGDPYEQYF
TGCAGTGCCCTAGGCCAGGGGGACCCCTACGAGCAGTACTTC
>TRBD2|15|TRBJ2-5|.|TRBV15
CATSGHKRGQETQYF
TGTGCCACCAGCGGACATAAGCGGGGCCAAGAGACCCAGTACTTC
>TRBD1|11|TRBJ1-2|.|TRBV30
CAWQGGYGYTF
TGTGCCTGGCAGGGGGGCTATGGCTACACCTTC
>.|12|TRBJ1-6|.|TRBV20-1
CSAIRVLSPLHF
TGCAGTGCTATCAGGGTTCTCTCACCCCTCCACTTT
>.|11|TRBJ2-1|.|TRBV6-2/TRBV6-3
CASSGPREQFF
TGTGCCAGCAGTGGACCGAGGGAGCAGTTCTTC
>TRBD1|13|TRBJ2-5|.|TRBV30
CAWNSGGQETQYF
TGTGCCTGGAACTCAGGGGGCCAAGAGACCCAGTACTTC
>.|13|TRBJ1-5|.|TRBV24-1
CATWVLPYQPQHF
TGTGCCACCTGGGTTCTTCCCTATCAGCCCCAGCATTTT
>TRBD1|14|TRBJ2-7|.|TRBV20-1
CSAFTGVGSYEQYF
TGCAGTGCTTTCACAGGGGTAGGGTCCTACGAGCAGTACTTC
>.|14|TRBJ2-1|.|TRBV5-4
CASSPPGPYNEQFF
TGTGCCAGCAGCCCGCCTGGACCCTACAATGAGCAGTTCTTC
>.|14|TRBJ2-3|.|TRBV20-1
CSARRRGYTDTQYF
TGCAGTGCCCGACGCCGGGGCTACACAGATACGCAGTATTTT
>.|12|TRBJ2-5|once|TRBV25-1
CASSESPGTQYF
TGTGCCAGCAGTGAATCCCCCGGGACCCAGTACTTC
>.|14|TRBJ1-1|.|TRBV11-2
CASSLAQGPTEAFF
TGTGCCAGCAGCTTAGCCCAGGGACCCACTGAAGCTTTCTTT
>.|11|TRBJ2-1|once|TRBV12-3/TRBV12-4
CASIGKDQQFF
TGTGCCAGCATAGGTAAGGACCAGCAGTTCTTC
>.|12|TRBJ1-2|.|TRBV28
CASRGQGYSYTF
TGTGCCAGCAGGGGCCAGGGGTATAGCTACACCTTC
>.|13|TRBJ2-3|.|TRBV2
CASTGTYTDTQYF
TGTGCCAGCACCGGGACTTATACAGATACGCAGTATTTT
>.|12|TRBJ1-2|.|TRBV15
CATSPANYGYTF
TGTGCCACCTCCCCGGCTAACTATGGCTACACCTTC
>.|12|TRBJ1-2|.|TRBV28
CAYQETNYGYTF
TGTGCCTATCAGGAGACTAACTATGGCTACACCTTC
>.|15|TRBJ1-1|.|TRBV7-8
CASSLEPGGNTEAFF
TGTGCCAGCAGCTTAGAACCGGGAGGGAACACTGAAGCTTTCTTT
>TRBD2|13|TRBJ2-3|once|TRBV12-3/TRBV12-4
CASSPGLAINPYF
TGTGCCAGCAGTCCTGGACTAGCCATCAATCCGTATTTT
>.|14|TRBJ2-7|.|TRBV6-2/TRBV6-3
CASSYSRVRGEQYF
TGTGCCAGCAGTTACTCCAGGGTTCGTGGAGAGCAGTACTTC
>.|12|TRBJ2-5|.|TRBV5-1
CASSLEVETQYF
TGCGCCAGCAGCTTGGAGGTTGAGACCCAGTACTTC
>.|13|TRBJ2-7|.|TRBV30
CAWSRRGAYEQYF
TGTGCCTGGAGCCGCCGGGGTGCCTACGAGCAGTACTTC
>.|15|TRBJ2-6|.|TRBV13
CASSLSGRATNVLTF
TGTGCCAGCAGCTTAAGCGGCAGGGCGACCAACGTCCTGACTTTC
>.|14|TRBJ1-5|.|TRBV9
CASSVEPGIPAQHF
TGTGCCAGCAGCGTAGAACCAGGGATACCGGCCCAGCATTTT
>.|13|TRBJ1-1|few|TRBV13
CASSLDRGREAFF
TGTGCCAGCAGCTTAGACCGAGGTCGGGAAGCTTTCTTT
>.|15|TRBJ2-7|.|TRBV3-1
CASSLRQDPAYEQYF
TGTGCCAGCAGCCTCAGACAGGATCCTGCCTACGAGCAGTACTTC
>.|18|TRBJ1-2|.|TRBV14
CASSQDPPVPSNHGGYTF
TGTGCCAGCAGCCAAGACCCCCCCGTCCCGTCCAACCACGGTGGCTACACCTTC
>.|14|TRBJ2-7|.|TRBV18
CASSHPGLPYEQYF
TGTGCCAGCTCACACCCGGGACTTCCCTACGAGCAGTACTTC
>TRBD1|15|TRBJ1-1|.|TRBV27
CASSKTRTGGTEAFF
TGTGCCAGCAGTAAAACCCGGACAGGGGGCACTGAAGCTTTCTTT
>.|13|TRBJ2-1|.|TRBV20-1
CSATGENNNEQFF
TGCAGTGCTACGGGGGAAAATAACAATGAGCAGTTCTTC
>.|11|TRBJ2-7|.|TRBV30
CAWSLNYEQYF
TGTGCCTGGAGTCTCAACTACGAGCAGTACTTC